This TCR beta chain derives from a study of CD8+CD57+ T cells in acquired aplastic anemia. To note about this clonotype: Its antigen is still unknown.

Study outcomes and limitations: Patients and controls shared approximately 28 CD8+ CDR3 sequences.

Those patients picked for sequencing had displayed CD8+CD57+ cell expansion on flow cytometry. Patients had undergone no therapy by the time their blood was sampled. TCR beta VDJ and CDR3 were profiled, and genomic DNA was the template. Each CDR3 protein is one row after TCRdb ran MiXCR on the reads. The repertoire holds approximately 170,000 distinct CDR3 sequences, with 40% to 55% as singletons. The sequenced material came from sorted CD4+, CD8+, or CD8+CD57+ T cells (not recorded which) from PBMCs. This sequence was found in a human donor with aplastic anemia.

DNA of the CDR3: TGTGCCAGCAGCGTAGGTCTCCGGACGGACCAAGAGACCCAGTACTTC. Its translation is CASSVGLRTDQETQYF. The chain carries TRBV9 and TRBJ2-5; D unclear. There are 16 residues in the CDR3. V was clipped by 0 bases and J by 0 bases, with 12 bases between them. CDR1 and CDR2 from the germline V gene are SGDLS and YYNGEE.